The rows below give T cell receptor beta chains drawn from one sample of a study of PD-L1 blockade in urothelial cancer. Clones were read by immunoSEQ multiplex PCR, and TCRdb kept only the in-frame ones, dropping some. The sample holds approximately 48,000 clones, roughly 87% seen once. Sequenced material: PBMCs, taken around atezolizumab (anti-PD-L1) treatment. The receptors stem from a woman aged 55-69 years with urothelial cancer. CDR3s include the opening cysteine and the closing phenylalanine or tryptophan. Fields, in order: D gene, V gene, CDR3 length, J gene, clone size, CDR3 protein, CDR3 DNA. The D gene is left open where the match is weak. Expanded clones are given a class, and other clones once, few, many or no size at all.

TRBD2	TRBV19	22	TRBJ2-3	once	CASSTTQTSGGAEKSSTDTQYF	TGTGCCAGTAGCACTACCCAAACTAGCGGGGGGGCGGAAAAGTCTAGCACAGATACGCAGTATTTT
TRBD1	TRBV5-6	16	TRBJ2-7	-	CASSFVYDTGDDEQYF	TGTGCCAGCAGCTTCGTCTATGATACAGGGGATGACGAGCAGTACTTC
TRBD1	TRBV27	15	TRBJ1-5	few	CASRRDSISNQPQHF	TGTGCCAGCAGACGGGACAGCATCTCTAATCAGCCCCAGCATTTT
-	TRBV10-3	14	TRBJ2-2	-	CAISETDYTGELFF	TGTGCCATCAGTGAAACTGATTACACCGGGGAGCTGTTTTTT
TRBD2	TRBV10-1	17	TRBJ2-1	-	CASSDPTSGRPYNEQFF	TGCGCCAGCAGTGACCCTACTAGCGGGCGACCCTACAATGAGCAGTTCTTC
TRBD2	TRBV5-5	15	TRBJ2-1	-	CASSLGSGAPNEQFF	TGTGCCAGCAGCTTAGGTAGCGGGGCACCCAATGAGCAGTTCTTC
TRBD1	TRBV10-3	15	TRBJ2-2	-	CAIRRDRVETGELFF	TGTGCCATCAGGAGGGACAGGGTGGAAACCGGGGAGCTGTTTTTT
-	TRBV5-1	14	TRBJ2-1	-	CASSLGTPSLERLF	TGCGCCAGCAGCTTGGGGACGCCTAGCCTTGAAAGGCTCTTC
-	TRBV6-1	13	TRBJ1-5	-	CASSEREGQPQHF	TGTGCCAGCAGTGAAAGAGAGGGTCAGCCCCAGCATTTT
TRBD1	TRBV2	14	TRBJ1-4	-	CASSDDRGNEKLFF	TGTGCCAGCAGTGACGACAGGGGGAATGAAAAACTGTTTTTT
TRBD1	TRBV6-5	15	TRBJ1-5	-	CASSSNRGSNQPQHF	TGTGCCAGCAGTTCCAACAGGGGAAGCAATCAGCCCCAGCATTTT
TRBD1	TRBV2	15	TRBJ2-3	few	CASSEDRGYTDTQYF	TGTGCCAGCAGTGAGGACAGGGGCTACACAGATACGCAGTATTTT
-	TRBV7-2	14	TRBJ2-7	-	CASSTLGPTYEQYF	TGTGCCAGCAGCACTCTAGGCCCTACCTACGAGCAGTACTTC
-	TRBV28	16	TRBJ2-5	-	CASSTRGGKGMETQYF	TGTGCCAGCAGTACTAGGGGGGGTAAAGGAATGGAGACCCAGTACTTC
-	TRBV2	13	TRBJ2-5	-	CASSDGQKETQYF	TGTGCCAGCAGTGATGGGCAAAAAGAGACCCAGTACTTC
TRBD1	TRBV7-8	16	TRBJ2-6	-	CASSFPQGSGANVLTF	TGTGCCAGCAGCTTCCCACAGGGGTCTGGGGCCAACGTCCTGACTTTC
TRBD1	TRBV7-9	14	TRBJ1-2	-	CASSLGTGDFGYTF	TGTGCCAGCAGCCTCGGGACAGGGGATTTCGGCTACACCTTC
TRBD2	TRBV6-5	14	TRBJ2-3	-	CASGAGDLTDTQYF	TGTGCCAGCGGGGCGGGGGACCTCACAGATACGCAGTATTTT
-	TRBV5-5	15	TRBJ2-3	-	CASSSTAYRGITQYF	TGTGCCAGCAGCTCAACTGCCTATAGGGGGATTACGCAGTATTTT
TRBD2	TRBV4-1	16	TRBJ2-7	-	CASSQEHSGFSYEQYF	TGCGCCAGCAGCCAGGAACATAGCGGGTTCTCCTACGAGCAGTACTTC
-	TRBV7-8	16	TRBJ2-2	few	CASSTRQIANTGELFF	TGTGCCAGCAGCACCAGACAGATCGCGAACACCGGGGAGCTGTTTTTT
-	TRBV10-3	15	TRBJ2-7	-	CAISDRAGPGVEQYF	TGTGCCATCAGTGATAGGGCGGGCCCTGGGGTCGAGCAGTACTTC
-	TRBV5-6	12	TRBJ1-2	-	CASSLAGESYTF	TGTGCCAGCAGCTTAGCGGGGGAGAGCTACACCTTC
TRBD2	TRBV7-8	16	TRBJ2-7	-	CASSLLLAGELYEQYF	TGTGCCAGCAGCTTGCTACTAGCGGGAGAACTCTACGAGCAGTACTTC
-	TRBV18	16	TRBJ2-5	-	CASSIMWEPPQETQYF	TGTGCCAGCTCTATAATGTGGGAGCCGCCCCAAGAGACCCAGTACTTC
TRBD1	TRBV5-6	16	TRBJ2-7	once	CASSVPGQGDAYEQYF	TGTGCCAGCAGCGTCCCGGGACAGGGGGATGCCTACGAGCAGTACTTC
TRBD1	TRBV5-5	14	TRBJ2-5	-	CASSFLGGIETQYF	TGTGCCAGCAGCTTTTTAGGGGGCATCGAGACCCAGTACTTC
TRBD1	TRBV12-5	17	TRBJ2-2	once	CASGLVQTGDHFEELFF	TGTGCTAGTGGTTTGGTACAGACAGGGGACCACTTTGAGGAGCTGTTTTTT
-	TRBV11-3	13	TRBJ2-2	-	CASSSPGFGELFF	TGTGCCAGCAGCTCCCCAGGGTTCGGGGAGCTGTTTTTT
-	TRBV6-5	13	TRBJ1-5	-	CASRPGFGQPQHF	TGTGCCAGCAGACCGGGGTTTGGTCAGCCCCAGCATTTT
-	TRBV10-3	13	TRBJ1-1	-	CATLPFEETRAFF	TGTGCCACCTTACCCTTTGAGGAGACGCGGGCTTTCTTT
TRBD2	TRBV5-1	15	TRBJ2-7	-	CASSLGLAGVYEQYF	TGCGCCAGCAGCCTCGGACTAGCGGGAGTTTACGAGCAGTACTTC
-	TRBV10-3	13	TRBJ1-1	-	CAIGTGLGTEAFF	TGTGCCATCGGCACAGGGCTGGGCACTGAAGCTTTCTTT
-	TRBV5-5	12	TRBJ1-1	-	CASSPFLAEAFF	TGTGCCAGCAGCCCGTTTCTCGCTGAAGCTTTCTTT
TRBD2	TRBV27	15	TRBJ2-7	-	CASSPTSGLDYEQYF	TGTGCCAGCAGCCCCACTAGCGGGTTAGACTACGAGCAGTACTTC
-	TRBV9	14	TRBJ2-3	-	CASSVATKSDTQYF	TGTGCCAGCAGCGTAGCTACCAAATCAGATACGCAGTATTTT
TRBD1	TRBV2	15	TRBJ2-5	-	CASSLDAGGTETQYF	TGTGCCAGCAGCTTGGACGCAGGGGGCACAGAGACCCAGTACTTC
-	TRBV9	14	TRBJ2-1	-	CASSSGIGANEQFF	TGTGCCAGCAGCTCAGGAATAGGGGCCAATGAGCAGTTCTTC
-	TRBV7-9	15	TRBJ2-3	once	CASSFEIQSTDTQYF	TGTGCCAGCAGCTTTGAGATTCAAAGCACAGATACGCAGTATTTT
TRBD1	TRBV18	14	TRBJ2-7	-	CASSPQSTGYEQYF	TGTGCCAGCTCCCCTCAATCGACAGGGTACGAGCAGTACTTC
-	TRBV10-3	16	TRBJ1-3	-	CAISGRDIRSGNTIYF	TGTGCCATCAGTGGACGGGACATACGCTCTGGAAACACCATATATTTT
-	TRBV7-2	11	TRBJ2-1	once	CASSLVEGEFF	TGTGCCAGCAGCCTCGTGGAAGGAGAGTTCTTC
-	TRBV19	15	TRBJ1-1	-	CASSAPRPRNTEAFF	TGTGCCAGTAGTGCCCCTCGACCTAGGAACACTGAAGCTTTCTTT
TRBD1	TRBV11-2	13	TRBJ2-7	-	CASSLTGAYEQYF	TGTGCCAGCAGCCTGACAGGGGCCTACGAGCAGTACTTC
-	TRBV7-3	13	TRBJ2-3	-	CASSSGFTDTQYF	TGTGCCAGCAGCTCAGGATTCACAGATACGCAGTATTTT
TRBD1	TRBV10-3	15	TRBJ1-1	-	CAARGQGVQNTEAFF	TGTGCCGCCCGGGGACAGGGCGTACAGAACACTGAAGCTTTCTTT
-	TRBV4-1	16	TRBJ1-4	-	CASSPRGEGGSEKLFF	TGCGCCAGCAGCCCCCGCGGGGAAGGTGGATCTGAAAAACTGTTTTTT
-	TRBV18	16	TRBJ2-7	-	CASSQDPGLNHHEQYF	TGTGCCAGCTCACAAGACCCGGGACTTAATCACCACGAGCAGTACTTC
-	TRBV5-1	15	TRBJ2-7	-	CASSFGSQGLGEQYF	TGCGCCAGCAGCTTCGGGTCTCAGGGGCTGGGGGAGCAGTACTTC
-	TRBV7-8	17	TRBJ2-4	-	CASSLAPGVLAKNIQYF	TGTGCCAGCAGCTTGGCCCCAGGGGTATTAGCCAAAAACATTCAGTACTTC
TRBD1	TRBV7-2	14	TRBJ2-1	-	CASSLRVRGNEQFF	TGTGCCAGCAGCTTAAGGGTCAGGGGGAATGAGCAGTTCTTC
-	TRBV5-1	13	TRBJ2-7	once	CASSLDDSYEQYF	TGCGCCAGCAGCTTGGATGACAGCTACGAGCAGTACTTC
TRBD1	TRBV4-1	15	TRBJ2-7	-	CASSRDRGLVYEQYF	TGCGCCAGCAGCCGTGACAGGGGGTTAGTATACGAGCAGTACTTC
TRBD2	TRBV9	14	TRBJ2-2	-	CASSPGLADGELFF	TGTGCCAGCAGCCCGGGACTAGCGGACGGGGAGCTGTTTTTT